The clone carrying this T cell receptor (beta chain) was detected a few times. RNA transcripts were the template for amplifying TCR beta CDR3 regions. The HTBI primer set was used in a first-round RT-PCR of the TCR CDR3. Each CDR3 protein gets one entry after TCRdb re-called the multiplex PCR reads with MiXCR. This sample has a few hundred thousand distinct CDR3 sequences, with 15% to 20% found just once. It was considered stable Graves' hyperthyroidism when ophthalmopathy did not progress within 18 months. Recently diagnosed hyperthyroidism of less than 2 months' duration affected patients aged 18 to 65. Diagnostic assessment was based on clinical symptoms, serum thyroxine and TRAb, thyroid ultrasound and orbital computed tomography. The data originate from a study of T cells in Graves' hyperthyroidism and ophthalmopathy. Turning to the study itself: Prior to any treatment, at the point of initial diagnosis, peripheral blood was collected.

The sample taken for sequencing was blood. The sequence was obtained from a man in his forties or fifties with Graves' hyperthyroidism.

The CDR3 loop is CAATNRGGNSPLHF. In DNA, the CDR3 is TGTGCCGCTACGAACAGGGGAGGGAATTCACCCCTCCACTTT. The gene calls are TRBV10-3 and TRBJ1-6, with 7 positions matching TRBD1. This CDR3 region has 14 residues. Germline lookup yields CDR1 ENHRY and CDR2 SYGVKD. Trimming took 11 bases from V and 7 from J; bases not matched to a gene: 11.